Following are 26 T cell receptor beta chains from one sample sequenced in a study of technical replicates of blood from a few donors. Clones were read by immunoSEQ multiplex PCR, and TCRdb kept only the in-frame ones, dropping some. This sample yields tens of thousands of clones, of which 95% to 98% are seen a single time; approximately 0.32% belongs to the top ten. What was sequenced was T cells isolated from PBMCs. These receptors were obtained from a human donor in good health.

This chain connects TRBV11-3 to TRBJ2-1; tentatively, D is TRBD2 (5 bases). The ends were cut back, 7 bases at V and 4 bases at J, with 11 bases in the middle. CDR1 and CDR2 from the germline V gene are SGHNT and YENEEA. The CDR3 contains 13 residues. CDR3 loop: CASNGNRYNEQFF. CDR3 DNA sequence: TGTGCCAGCAACGGGAACCGATACAATGAGCAGTTCTTC. Full variable domain (rest looked up from reference TRBV11-3 and TRBJ2-1): EAGVVQSPRYKIIEKKQPVAFWCNPISGHNTLYWYLQNLGQGPELLIRYENEEAVDDSQLPKDRFSAERLKGVDSTLKIQPAELGDSAVYLCASNGNRYNEQFFGPGTRLTVL.

This clone was seen only once. The V gene is TRBV5-8, the J gene TRBJ2-3, with 9 bases aligning to TRBD1. The V and J ends lost 0 bases and 9 bases, in that order; junction bases with no gene match: 5. Germline V CDR1 and CDR2: SGHTS, YDEGEE. The CDR3 covers 14 residues. The CDR3 nucleotides read TGTGCCAGCAGCTTGGGGGACAGGGTAGGGACGCAGTATTTT. It specifies CASSLGDRVGTQYF.

The rearrangement uses TRBV6-5 and TRBJ2-7; weak D call: TRBD1 (6 bases). V lost 7 bases and J lost 3, with 13 bases in between. Germline values: CDR1 MNHEY, CDR2 SVGAGI. This CDR3 has 13 amino acids. The CDR3 region has the DNA TGTGCCAGCACCTCAGGGGCCCTCTACGAGCAGTACTTC. This codes for CASTSGALYEQYF.

V and J are TRBV7-6 and TRBJ1-3; D uncertain. V gave up 5 bases and J gave up 0 bases, with 11 bases separating them. This CDR3 spans 15 amino acids. CDR1 and CDR2 from the germline V gene are SGHVS and FNYEAQ. The CDR3: CASSLTEASGNTIYF. CDR3 nucleotides: TGTGCCAGCAGCCTAACAGAAGCCTCTGGAAACACCATATATTTT.

The chain employs TRBV6-6 and TRBJ2-7; 7 bases are a match to TRBD1. CDR3 length: 15 amino acids. The V gene end was trimmed by 6 bases and the J gene end by 4 bases; junction bases not matched to a gene: 12. Germline V lookup: CDR1 MNHNY, CDR2 SVGAGI (reference sequence). The DNA for the CDR3 is TGTGCCAGCAGCATGACGCCGGGACAGATATACGAGCAGTACTTC. Translation gives CASSMTPGQIYEQYF.

This chain joins TRBV6-5 and TRBJ1-1; no clear D gene. The V and J ends lost 10 bases and 6 bases respectively, with 12 bases between them. The CDR3 sequence is 11 residues long. In germline, CDR1 is MNHEY, CDR2 SVGAGI. The CDR3 bases are TGTGCCACCCGGCTAGGATCTGAAGCTTTCTTT. This encodes CATRLGSEAFF.

The chain combines TRBV2 with TRBJ1-4, with no clear D. From germline, CDR1 is SNHLY and CDR2 FYNNEI. CDR3 length equals 13 residues. V lost 10 bases, J lost 4 bases, and 13 bases lay in between. CDR3 region: CATIEEINEKLFF. As DNA, the CDR3 is TGTGCCACCATAGAGGAGATTAATGAAAAACTGTTTTTT.

V gene TRBV5-1 combines with J gene TRBJ2-3; possibly TRBD1 for D (6 bases). The CDR3 is 17 residues long. With 0 bases removed from V and 2 bases from J, the gap between germline ends came to 16 bases. From germline, CDR1 is SGHRS and CDR2 YFSETQ. The CDR3: CASSLGKNRDNTDTQYF. The CDR3 nucleotides are TGCGCCAGCAGCTTGGGTAAAAACCGGGACAACACAGATACGCAGTATTTT. Full variable domain (remainder filled in from reference TRBV5-1 and TRBJ2-3): KAGVTQTPRYLIKTRGQQVTLSCSPISGHRSVSWYQQTPGQGLQFLFEYFSETQRNKGNFPGRFSGRQFSNSRSEMNVSTLELGDSALYLCASSLGKNRDNTDTQYFGPGTRLTVL.

The J gene is TRBJ2-2, the V gene TRBV15, with D possibly matching TRBD1 (6 bases). The CDR3 is made up of 16 amino acids. The germline V and J ends were trimmed by 0 bases and 3 bases, with 11 bases remaining between them. The V gene's germline CDR1 is LNHNV and CDR2 YYDKDF (reference sequence). CDR3 in amino acids: CATSRDRQVYTGELFF. The CDR3 nucleotides are TGTGCCACCAGCAGAGACCGACAGGTTTACACCGGGGAGCTGTTTTTT.

The chain uses TRBV5-1 and TRBJ2-2, with a possible D match to TRBD2 (5 bases). The CDR3 consists of 16 residues. Germline-derived CDR1 and CDR2 are SGHRS and YFSETQ. Trimming stripped 0 bases from V and 4 bases from J, with 13 bases between. CDR3 nucleotide sequence: TGCGCCAGCAGCTTGGTCCCCCGGGAAGGCACCGGGGAGCTGTTTTTT. This sequence encodes CASSLVPREGTGELFF.

This chain uses TRBV30 with TRBJ1-5; D is ambiguous. Germline-derived CDR1 and CDR2 are GTSNPN and SVGIG (reference sequence). V dropped 0 bases and J dropped 5 bases, with 8 bases sitting between them. This CDR3 has 13 residues. CDR3 region: CAWSVDGDQPQHF. The CDR3 DNA reads as TGTGCCTGGAGTGTAGACGGGGATCAGCCCCAGCATTTT.

The CDR3 reads CASSGLSGIYDEQYF. The CDR3 DNA is TGTGCCAGCAGTGGATTAAGCGGGATATACGACGAGCAGTACTTC. The J gene is TRBJ2-7, the V gene TRBV25-1; 7 bases line up with TRBD2. CDR3 length equals 15 residues. Germline loops: CDR1 MGHDK, CDR2 SYGVNS. V lost 4 bases and J lost 5; bases outside the gene matches: 11.

The chain links TRBV15 to TRBJ2-1; TRBD1 aligns across 10 bases. Germline assignment: CDR1 LNHNV and CDR2 YYDKDF (reference sequence). This CDR3 comprises 14 residues. After removal of 7 bases from V and 7 bases from J, the junction contained 7 bases not matched to a gene. The CDR3 here is CATTRQGAVNEQFF. CDR3 nucleotide sequence: TGTGCCACCACACGACAGGGGGCTGTGAATGAGCAGTTCTTC.

This sequence joins TRBV27 and TRBJ2-7, with 9 bases aligning to TRBD1. V lost 7 bases and J lost 5; bases outside the gene matches: 12. The CDR3 is 15 amino acids. CDR1 is MNHEY, CDR2 SMNVEV, per germline (reference sequence). CDR3 amino acids: CASKSQITGGHEQYF. Written as DNA, the CDR3 is TGTGCCAGCAAGAGTCAAATTACAGGGGGCCACGAGCAGTACTTC.

This clone was seen a single time. The chain employs TRBV27 and TRBJ2-7; TRBD1 agrees at 8 bases. J gave up 4 bases and V 6 bases, and 8 bases lay outside the gene matches. Germline CDR1 MNHEY, CDR2 SMNVEV (reference sequence). CDR3 length: 14 amino acids. CDR3 region: CASSLTGVRYEQYF. DNA of the CDR3: TGTGCCAGCAGCCTGACAGGGGTAAGGTACGAGCAGTACTTC.

The rearrangement links TRBV29-1 to TRBJ2-5; D is possibly TRBD2 (5 bases). The V gene's germline CDR1 is SQVTM and CDR2 ANQGSEA. V was pared by 3 bases and J by 5 bases, with 13 bases between. There are 13 residues in the CDR3. The CDR3 DNA is TGCAGCGTTGATATGGGGAGAGTGGAGACCCAGTACTTC. Translation: CSVDMGRVETQYF. The full variable domain, its missing parts supplied by reference TRBV29-1 and TRBJ2-5, is SAVISQKPSRDICQRGTSLTIQCQVDSQVTMMFWYRQQPGQSLTLIATANQGSEATYESGFVIDKFPISRPNLTFSTLTVSNMSPEDSSIYLCSVDMGRVETQYFGPGTRLLVL.

The chain carries TRBV6-1 and TRBJ2-7, with D perhaps matching TRBD2 (6 bases). The CDR3 totals 13 residues. Germline assignment: CDR1 MNHNS and CDR2 SASEGT. V lost 5 bases to trimming and J lost 2 bases, with 10 bases between them. The CDR3: CASSSGLPYEQYF. In DNA, the CDR3 is TGTGCCAGCAGTTCGGGACTCCCCTACGAGCAGTACTTC.

The chain combines TRBV9 with TRBJ2-2, with 10 nucleotides matching TRBD2. CDR1 and CDR2 from the germline V gene are SGDLS and YYNGEE. The CDR3 runs to 16 residues. The junction had 6 bases not matched to a gene; V was cut back by 0 bases and J by 7 bases. The CDR3: CASSVASGSINGELFF. CDR3 nucleotides: TGTGCCAGCAGCGTAGCTAGCGGGAGTATTAACGGGGAGCTGTTTTTT.

This chain joins TRBV14 and TRBJ2-1; D may be TRBD2 (6 bases). Deletions cut 0 bases from V and 9 bases from J, with 9 bases between. Germline lookup yields CDR1 SGHDN and CDR2 FVKESK. The CDR3 has 13 residues. CDR3: CASSQDFGSEQFF. CDR3 DNA sequence: TGTGCCAGCAGCCAAGATTTCGGGAGTGAGCAGTTCTTC.

The V gene is TRBV9, the J gene TRBJ2-7; 7 bases are a match to TRBD2. The CDR3 spans 14 residues. V shed 4 bases and J 0 bases; nucleotides not matched to a gene: 4. Germline CDR1 SGDLS, CDR2 YYNGEE. As DNA, the CDR3 is TGTGCCAGCAGCTGGGACTACCTCTCCTACGAGCAGTACTTC. Its translation is CASSWDYLSYEQYF. The entire variable domain, with the rest obtained from reference TRBV9 and TRBJ2-7, is as follows: DSGVTQTPKHLITATGQRVTLRCSPRSGDLSVYWYQQSLDQGLQFLIQYYNGEERAKGNILERFSAQQFPDLHSELNLSSLELGDSALYFCASSWDYLSYEQYFGPGTRLTVT.

The chain links TRBV7-2 to TRBJ2-5, with TRBD1 identical over 8 bases. This CDR3 region has 15 residues. V trimming: 0 bases; J trimming: 1 base; junction bases outside the gene matches: 1. CDR1 is SGHTA and CDR2 is FQGNSA in the germline V gene. CDR3 region: CASSLAGQGQETQYF. CDR3 sequence (DNA): TGTGCCAGCAGCTTAGCAGGACAGGGCCAAGAGACCCAGTACTTC.

The chain is built from TRBV29-1 and TRBJ2-1, with D possibly being TRBD2 (6 bases). Germline CDR1 reads SQVTM; CDR2 reads ANQGSEA. The CDR3 is made up of 12 amino acids. The V and J ends lost 2 bases and 15 bases respectively, with 17 bases between them. The CDR3: CSVETSRDFSFF. The DNA for the CDR3 is TGCAGCGTTGAAACGAGCCGGGACTTCTCGTTCTTC.

This clone turned up a few times. The chain recombines TRBV30 with TRBJ2-2; D call uncertain. The CDR3 consists of 14 residues. The V end was cut by 0 bases, the J end by 5 bases, with 10 bases between. In germline, CDR1 is GTSNPN, CDR2 SVGIG (reference sequence). The DNA of the CDR3 is TGTGCCTGGAGTGTAGCCCCATATACCGGGGAGCTGTTTTTT. This translates into CAWSVAPYTGELFF.

The chain recombines TRBV19 with TRBJ1-1; a weak D match, TRBD1 (6 bases). V shed 9 bases and J shed 1 base, with 12 bases lying between them. Germline assignment: CDR1 LNHDA and CDR2 SQIVND (reference sequence). The CDR3 runs 13 residues. CDR3 sequence reads: CASRLTGNTEAFF. In nucleotides, the CDR3 is TGTGCCAGCAGATTGACAGGGAACACTGAAGCTTTCTTT.

This clone appeared a single time. The V and J genes are TRBV2 and TRBJ2-7, with D hard to call. The V and J ends lost 6 bases and 2 bases respectively, with 14 bases between them. Germline V gene sequence: CDR1 SNHLY, CDR2 FYNNEI. The CDR3 extends over 14 amino acids. CDR3 sequence reads: CASSWSSEAYEQYF. The CDR3 nucleotides read TGTGCCAGCAGCTGGAGCAGCGAGGCCTACGAGCAGTACTTC.

This chain links TRBV6-5 with TRBJ1-2; TRBD1 matches at 11 bases. The CDR3 is 15 residues long. CDR1 MNHEY and CDR2 SVGAGI come from the germline V gene. V trimming: 0 bases; J trimming: 6 bases; junction bases outside the gene matches: 3. CDR3 loop: CASSYSGTGGHGYTF. CDR3 in DNA: TGTGCCAGCAGTTACTCTGGGACAGGGGGTCATGGCTACACCTTC.